The 7 T cell receptor beta chains below all came from one sample that was sequenced in a study of T cells in Graves' hyperthyroidism and ophthalmopathy. The CDR3 regions of TCR beta were amplified from RNA transcripts. The HTBI primer set was used in a first-round RT-PCR of the TCR CDR3. TCRdb analysed the multiplex PCR reads with MiXCR anew, one entry per CDR3 protein. The sample includes 200,000 to 250,000 distinct CDR3 sequences, roughly 15% of them seen just once. Specimen: blood. The receptors here all came from a woman aged 18-30 years with Graves' ophthalmopathy.

This clonotype was seen repeatedly, ten times or more. The rearrangement joins TRBV7-9 to TRBJ1-2; D is possibly TRBD1 (5 bases). The V end was cut by 2 bases, the J end by 7 bases, with 11 bases between. Germline assignment: CDR1 SEHNR and CDR2 FQNEAQ (reference sequence). This CDR3 comprises 13 residues. The CDR3 region has the DNA TGTGCCAGCAGCTTAAGCAGGGAGGGTGGCTACACCTTC. It translates to CASSLSREGGYTF.

This clonotype was observed many times. This sequence joins TRBV5-1 and TRBJ1-5, with TRBD1 matching over 8 bases. This CDR3 is built from 14 residues. Germline assignment: CDR1 SGHRS and CDR2 YFSETQ. V shed 0 bases and J 6 bases; nucleotides not matched to a gene: 2. CDR3 DNA sequence: TGCGCCAGCAGCTTGGCCGGACAGGGTCAGCCCCAGCATTTT. Protein: CASSLAGQGQPQHF. The complete variable domain, with remaining parts taken from reference TRBV5-1 and TRBJ1-5, reads KAGVTQTPRYLIKTRGQQVTLSCSPISGHRSVSWYQQTPGQGLQFLFEYFSETQRNKGNFPGRFSGRQFSNSRSEMNVSTLELGDSALYLCASSLAGQGQPQHFGDGTRLSIL.

This clonotype has more than one count but fewer than ten. The CDR3 DNA sequence: TGCAGTGCTAGCGGGGGGACGAATGAGCAGTTCTTC. Translation: CSASGGTNEQFF. J is TRBJ2-1 and V is TRBV20-1, with TRBD2 matching 7 bases. The CDR3 runs 12 residues. Germline CDR1 reads DFQATT; CDR2 reads SNEGSKA (reference sequence). The V gene end was trimmed by 3 bases and the J gene end by 7 bases; junction bases not matched to a gene: 3.

This clonotype came up a few times. For the CDR3, the DNA is TGTGCCAGCAGTTCCGGACTAGCGGGAAGAGGGGTTAATGAGCAGTTCTTC. This sequence encodes CASSSGLAGRGVNEQFF. The V call is TRBV12-3 or TRBV12-4, the J call TRBJ2-1; 12 nucleotides agree with TRBD2. The trim removed 4 bases at V and 7 bases at J, leaving 11 bases unmatched. The CDR3 covers 17 residues.

This clonotype was seen at least ten times. This chain joins TRBV25-1 and TRBJ2-2; TRBD1 might be the D (6 bases). The CDR3 spans 17 residues. Germline V gene lookup returns CDR1 MGHDK and CDR2 SYGVNS. Trimming shortened V by 1 base and J by 3 bases, and 15 bases separated the two germline ends. The CDR3 loop is CASSESIVGGHTGELFF. Written as DNA, the CDR3 is TGTGCCAGCAGTGAATCAATAGTAGGGGGTCACACCGGGGAGCTGTTTTTT.

The sample holds many counts of this clonotype. The chain couples TRBV11-2 to TRBJ2-5; D possibly matches TRBD1 or TRBD2 (6 bases each). V was cut by 4 bases and J by 5 bases, with 17 bases left in between. Germline loops: CDR1 SGHAT, CDR2 FQNNGV. CDR3 size: 15 residues. The DNA for the CDR3 is TGTGCCAGCAGCTCCCAACTCTTAGGGGGGGAGACCCAGTACTTC. It codes for CASSSQLLGGETQYF.

This clonotype was seen just once. The chain is built from TRBV3-1 and TRBJ1-1, with D possibly TRBD1 on 6 matching bases. Germline V lookup: CDR1 LGHDT, CDR2 YNNKEL (reference sequence). The CDR3 covers 14 residues. V gave up 3 bases and J gave up 5 bases, with 13 bases separating them. The DNA of the CDR3 is TGTGCCAGCAGCCAGACTTTGGGGGCGACTGAAGCTTTCTTT. Its protein is CASSQTLGATEAFF.